Included here is one T cell receptor (beta chain) sequence, with context. Its antigen is unknown. Using a J-beta primer mix together with a sample-barcoded 5' primer, a second PCR was run for roughly 6 to 12 cycles. Using its own MiXCR run on the 5' RACE reads, TCRdb lists one record per CDR3 protein. The sample consists of roughly 800,000 distinct CDR3 sequences, 58% of them appearing once. This record comes from a study of blood T cells in healthy people across ages. General observations from the study: Conclusively comparing naive with antigen-experienced cells was impossible with unsorted PBMCs.

Germline V gene sequence: CDR1 LGHDT, CDR2 YNNKEL (reference sequence). CDR3 length: 14 residues. V lost 0 bases and J 10 bases, leaving 15 bases between the germline ends. Source material: blood. The J gene is TRBJ1-2, the V gene TRBV3-1, with D tentatively TRBD1 (5 bases). The sequence was obtained from a man aged 25-40 years in good health. CDR3: CASSQDFGTGDYTF. CDR3 bases: TGTGCCAGCAGCCAAGATTTTGGGACGGGAGACTACACCTTC.